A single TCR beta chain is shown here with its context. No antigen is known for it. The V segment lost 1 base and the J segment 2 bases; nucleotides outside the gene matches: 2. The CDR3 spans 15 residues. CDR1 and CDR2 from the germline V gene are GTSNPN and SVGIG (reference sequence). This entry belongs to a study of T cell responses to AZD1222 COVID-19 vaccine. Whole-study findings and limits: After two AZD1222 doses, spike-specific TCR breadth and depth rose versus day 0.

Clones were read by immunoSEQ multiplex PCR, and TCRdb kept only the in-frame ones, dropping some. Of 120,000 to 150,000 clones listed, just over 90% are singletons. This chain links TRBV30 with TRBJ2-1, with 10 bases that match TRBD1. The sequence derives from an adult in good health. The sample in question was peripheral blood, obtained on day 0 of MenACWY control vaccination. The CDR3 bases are TGTGCCTGGAGTGGGGGACAGGGGACCTACAATGAGCAGTTCTTC. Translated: CAWSGGQGTYNEQFF.